This TCR beta chain emerged from a study of T cells after yellow fever vaccination. As for the study in general: For low cell numbers, libraries were made with SMART-Seq v4 Ultra Low Input.

V dropped 7 bases and J dropped 4 bases, with 14 bases sitting between them. In germline, CDR1 is LGHNA, CDR2 YSLEER. CDR3 size: 15 residues. On this clonotype: Its target is unknown.

The study's findings and limits: Reappearing after the booster were most of the clones from primary vaccination (about 96% CD4, approximately 89% CD8).

Template switching with 5'RACE generated the TCR cDNA and added a universal primer site and UMIs. TCRdb itself ran the 5' RACE reads through MiXCR, one entry per CDR3 protein. Of under 600,000 distinct CDR3 sequences in the sample, around a fifth were seen once. The chain combines TRBV4-3 with TRBJ1-6; D might be TRBD1 (5 bases). The starting material was PBMCs, obtained about 20 days after the first yellow fever vaccination. This clonotype was obtained from a man aged 18 to 35 who received the YFV17D yellow fever vaccine. Here the CDR3 reads CASTPQGLYNSPLHF. Here the CDR3 DNA reads TGCGCCAGCACCCCGCAGGGCCTTTATAATTCACCCCTCCACTTT.